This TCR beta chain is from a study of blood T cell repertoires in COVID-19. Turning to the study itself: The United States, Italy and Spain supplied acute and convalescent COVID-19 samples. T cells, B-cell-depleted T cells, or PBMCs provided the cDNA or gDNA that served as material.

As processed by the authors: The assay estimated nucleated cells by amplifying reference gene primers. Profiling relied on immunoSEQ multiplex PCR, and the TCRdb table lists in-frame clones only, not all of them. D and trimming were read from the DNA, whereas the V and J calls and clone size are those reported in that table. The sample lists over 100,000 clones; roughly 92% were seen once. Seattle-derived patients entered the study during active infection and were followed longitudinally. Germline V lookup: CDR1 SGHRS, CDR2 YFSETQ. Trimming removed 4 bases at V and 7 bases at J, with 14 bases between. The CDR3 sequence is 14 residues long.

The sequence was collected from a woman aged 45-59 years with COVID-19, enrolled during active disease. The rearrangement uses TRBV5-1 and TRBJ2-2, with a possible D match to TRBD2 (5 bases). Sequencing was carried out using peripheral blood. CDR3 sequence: CASSEEGNSGELFF. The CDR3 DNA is TGCGCCAGCAGCGAAGAGGGAAATAGCGGGGAGCTGTTTTTT.